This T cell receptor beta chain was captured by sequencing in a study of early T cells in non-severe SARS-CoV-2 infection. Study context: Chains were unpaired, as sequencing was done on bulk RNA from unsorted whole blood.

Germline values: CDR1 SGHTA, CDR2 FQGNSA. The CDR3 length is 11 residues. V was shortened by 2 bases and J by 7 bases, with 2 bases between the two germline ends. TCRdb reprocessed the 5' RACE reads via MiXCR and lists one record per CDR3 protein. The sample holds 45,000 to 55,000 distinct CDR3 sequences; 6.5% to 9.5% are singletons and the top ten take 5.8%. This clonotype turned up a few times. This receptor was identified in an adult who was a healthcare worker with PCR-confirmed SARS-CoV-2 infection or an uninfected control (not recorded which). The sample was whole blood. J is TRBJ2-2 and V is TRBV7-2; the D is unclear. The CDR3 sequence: CASSLRGELFF. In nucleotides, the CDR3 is TGTGCCAGCAGCTTACGCGGGGAGCTGTTTTTT.